Listed below are T cell receptor beta chains from one sample, sequenced in a study of shared clonotypes between healthy human individuals. Method: immunoSEQ multiplex PCR; TCRdb's copy keeps in-frame clones and lacks some. Of about 2 million clones in the sample, roughly 95% were seen once. Material: naive CD8+ T cells sorted from blood. The receptors here all came from a man between 18 and 35 years old in good health. Each CDR3 is given with its conserved first and last residue. Fields, in order: clone size, D gene, V gene, J gene, CDR3 DNA, CDR3 protein. A D gene is named only where the DNA matches it firmly. Clone size, where shown, is once, few, many, or a class for clones that have expanded.

.,TRBD1,TRBV7-9,TRBJ1-1,TGTGCCAGCAGCTTAGGACAGGGCGTGAACACTGAAGCTTTCTTT,CASSLGQGVNTEAFF
.,.,TRBV5-6,TRBJ1-2,TGTGCCAGCATGCCCGGGGACAACAACTATGGCTACACCTTC,CASMPGDNNYGYTF
.,.,TRBV6-1,TRBJ1-1,TGTGCCAGCAATTCCCCGAGGGAGGGGGAAACTGAAGCTTTCTTT,CASNSPREGETEAFF
.,.,TRBV7-2,TRBJ1-5,TGTGCCAGCAGCTTACTGGGGGGTCGGGAGCCCCAGCATTTT,CASSLLGGREPQHF
.,.,TRBV6-5,TRBJ2-5,TGTGCCAGCAGTTACTCGACAGGAGCCCAAGAGACCCAGTACTTC,CASSYSTGAQETQYF
.,TRBD2,TRBV7-9,TRBJ2-2,TGTGCCAGCAGCTCTGACCCGGGACTAGCGGGACGGTACACCGGGGAGCTGTTTTTT,CASSSDPGLAGRYTGELFF
.,TRBD1,TRBV27,TRBJ2-5,TGTGCCAGCAGTTTAGAGCCAGGGGGACAAGAGACCCAGTACTTC,CASSLEPGGQETQYF
.,.,TRBV21-1,TRBJ2-2,TGTGTCGGAACAGGGGGCCTCACCGGGGAGCTGTTTTTT,CVGTGGLTGELFF
.,TRBD1,TRBV5-6,TRBJ2-7,TGTGCCAGCAGCCCGGACAGGAGCTACGAGCAGTACTTC,CASSPDRSYEQYF
.,.,TRBV5-6,TRBJ1-1,TGTGCCAGCAGCTTGGTGGGATCCACTGAAGCTTTCTTT,CASSLVGSTEAFF
once,TRBD2,TRBV7-6,TRBJ2-5,TGTGCCAGCAGCTTAGGGACTAGTCAAGAGACCCAGTACTTC,CASSLGTSQETQYF
.,.,TRBV5-1,TRBJ2-3,TGCGCCAGCAGCCGCTCGGGACGGAGCACAGATACGCAGTATTTT,CASSRSGRSTDTQYF
.,.,TRBV7-2,TRBJ2-1,TGTGCCAGCAGCTTGAGACAGGCCTACAATGAGCAGTTCTTC,CASSLRQAYNEQFF
.,.,TRBV19,TRBJ2-7,TGTGCCAGTAGTATTGGGACTTACGAGCAGTACTTC,CASSIGTYEQYF
.,.,TRBV7-9,TRBJ2-5,TGTGCCAGCAGTGGAACAGTCTGGGAGACCCAGTACTTC,CASSGTVWETQYF
.,.,TRBV6-5,TRBJ2-1,TGTGCCAGCAGTTACCCTAACAATGAGCAGTTCTTC,CASSYPNNEQFF
.,.,TRBV11-2,TRBJ2-1,TGTGCCAGCAGCTTAGCAGGGCCCGGATATGAGCAGTTCTTC,CASSLAGPGYEQFF
.,.,TRBV12-2,TRBJ2-1,TGTGCAAGTCGAAAGTGGACTAGCGGGAGGACAGTCTACAATGAGCAGTTCTTC,CASRKWTSGRTVYNEQFF
.,.,TRBV30,TRBJ2-2,TGTGCCTGGACACAGGGAATCACCGGGGAGCTGTTTTTT,CAWTQGITGELFF
.,.,TRBV5-4,TRBJ2-7,TGTGCCAGCAGCCCCGGGGGTAGCTCCTACGAGCAGTACTTC,CASSPGGSSYEQYF
.,.,TRBV2,TRBJ2-7,TGTGCCAGTCTAAAACAGAGCTACGAGCAGTACTTC,CASLKQSYEQYF
.,.,TRBV7-8,TRBJ2-5,TGTGCCAGCAGCCCCGTATTGGGAGGCTACCAAGAGACCCAGTACTTC,CASSPVLGGYQETQYF
.,TRBD2,TRBV28,TRBJ2-3,TGTGCCAGCAGGAACCCCAAACTAGCGGGGGGGCCAGATACGCAGTATTTT,CASRNPKLAGGPDTQYF
.,TRBD1,TRBV9,TRBJ1-4,TGTGCCAGCAGCGTAGGTGGGACAGGGGGCGAAAAACTGTTTTTT,CASSVGGTGGEKLFF
.,TRBD2,TRBV9,TRBJ2-1,TGTGCCAGCAGCGTTAGCGGGAGGGAGGATGAGCAGTTCTTC,CASSVSGREDEQFF
.,.,TRBV25-1,TRBJ1-2,TGTGCCAGCAGTGATCGTCAGAGCGACTGGTATGGCTACACCTTC,CASSDRQSDWYGYTF
.,TRBD1,TRBV28,TRBJ1-2,TGTGCCAGCAGGATCCATATCGAATTAAATTATTATTCTGTGGACAGGGGGAACTATGGCTACACCTTC,CASRIHIELNYYSVDRGNYGYTF
.,.,TRBV13,TRBJ2-7,TGTGCCAGCACCCAGCGGCTTAATTACGAGCAGTACTTC,CASTQRLNYEQYF
.,.,TRBV9,TRBJ2-7,TGTGCCAGCAGCGTCTACAGGGACGGGGTCGAGCAGTACTTC,CASSVYRDGVEQYF
.,TRBD2,TRBV7-9,TRBJ2-1,TGTGCCAGCAGCTCGACTAGCGCGCCGGAACCCTCCTACAATGAGCAGTTCTTC,CASSSTSAPEPSYNEQFF
.,.,TRBV29-1,TRBJ2-1,TGCAGCGTTGAAACTGGGAGTAACAATGAGCAGTTCTTC,CSVETGSNNEQFF
once,.,TRBV19,TRBJ1-5,TGTGCCAGTAGTATACGACCCACAGGGTTCATTTTCGATCAGCCCCAGCATTTT,CASSIRPTGFIFDQPQHF
.,.,TRBV27,TRBJ2-5,TGTGCCAGCAGTTTATGGGGCGACCAAGAGACCCAGTACTTC,CASSLWGDQETQYF
once,.,TRBV4-1,TRBJ1-6,TGCGCCAGCAGCCAAGATCAGGGGCTTACGAGGTCACCCCTCCACTTT,CASSQDQGLTRSPLHF
.,TRBD1,TRBV28,TRBJ1-2,TGTGCCAGCAGTTTTTCAATAAACAGGGGACTTGCCTATGGCTACACCTTC,CASSFSINRGLAYGYTF
.,.,TRBV2,TRBJ1-6,TGTGCCAGCAGTGAATTGGTCAGGGGAAATTCACCCCTCCACTTT,CASSELVRGNSPLHF
once,.,TRBV27,TRBJ1-5,TGTGCCAGCAGTTTCGTAGGAGGCAATCAGCCCCAGCATTTT,CASSFVGGNQPQHF
.,.,TRBV4-3,TRBJ1-2,TGCGCCAGCAGCCAAGATCGTACAGTCTATGGCTACACCTTC,CASSQDRTVYGYTF
.,TRBD1,TRBV5-6,TRBJ1-5,TGTGCCAGCAGCACCCAGGACAGGGCGCTCATTCAGCCCCAGCATTTT,CASSTQDRALIQPQHF
.,TRBD1,TRBV4-1,TRBJ1-5,TGCGCCAGCAGCCCAACTCCCGGACAGGGGGCGAGCAATCAGCCCCAGCATTTT,CASSPTPGQGASNQPQHF
.,.,TRBV4-2,TRBJ2-7,TGTGCCAGCGGGGACAGCGGGGCCGTGGAGCAGTACTTC,CASGDSGAVEQYF
.,.,TRBV28,TRBJ1-5,TGTGCCAGCAGTTTATCGGGACTCTCCAATCAGCCCCAGCATTTT,CASSLSGLSNQPQHF
.,TRBD2,TRBV4-1,TRBJ2-5,TGCGCCAGCAGCCAAGATAAAACTAGCGGGAGGGAGACCCAGTACTTC,CASSQDKTSGRETQYF
once,TRBD2,TRBV10-3,TRBJ2-1,TGTGCCATCCGGAGGGAGGGCCTCTATGAGCAGTTCTTC,CAIRREGLYEQFF
.,.,TRBV7-9,TRBJ1-1,TGTGCCAGCAGGTCCGGGATAAATAGCGGCACTGAAGCTTTCTTT,CASRSGINSGTEAFF
once,TRBD1,TRBV27,TRBJ2-3,TGTGCCAGCAGTTTAGGGACAGGGGCAGATACGCAGTATTTT,CASSLGTGADTQYF
.,.,TRBV9,TRBJ2-7,TGTGCCAGCAGCGTTACCGGGACCCCGGGCTACGAGCAGTACTTC,CASSVTGTPGYEQYF
.,TRBD2,TRBV10-3,TRBJ2-5,TGTGCCATCAGTACCGGGGGGGCCCAAGAGACCCAGTACTTC,CAISTGGAQETQYF
.,.,TRBV4-3,TRBJ2-2,TGCGCCAGCAGCCAAGAAAGGCCAACTCTGGCCGGGGAGCTGTTTTTT,CASSQERPTLAGELFF
.,.,TRBV7-2,TRBJ2-7,TGTGCCAGCAGCTTAGCGGCTAGCCCAACCTACGAGCAGTACTTC,CASSLAASPTYEQYF
once,TRBD2,TRBV6-5,TRBJ2-1,TGTGCCAGCAGCCAACTAGCGGGGCCTTACAATGAGCAGTTCTTC,CASSQLAGPYNEQFF
.,.,TRBV6-1,TRBJ2-6,TGTGCCAGCAGTGATAAGGCTGTCTCTGGGGCCAACGTCCTGACTTTC,CASSDKAVSGANVLTF
.,.,TRBV19,TRBJ2-5,TGTGCCAGTAGTATTGGAGGGGGGCATCAAGAGACCCAGTACTTC,CASSIGGGHQETQYF
.,.,TRBV7-9,TRBJ2-1,TGTGCCAGCAGCTTAGTTATGGGCTATGAGCAGTTCTTC,CASSLVMGYEQFF